These 29 T cell receptor beta chains came from one sample sequenced in a study of cytomegalovirus exposure and HLA in healthy donors. This PCR relied on a set of 60 Vbeta primers and 13 Jbeta primers. The assay was immunoSEQ multiplex PCR, and TCRdb's table has in-frame clones only and misses some. The table has about 160,000 clones, 65% to 80% seen once. Material: PBMCs. Receptor source: a man aged 18-30 years in good health and CMV-seropositive.

This chain joins TRBV2 and TRBJ1-4; 8 bases agree with TRBD1. The CDR3 is made up of 14 amino acids. Per the germline V gene, CDR1 is SNHLY and CDR2 is FYNNEI. The V gene end was trimmed by 6 bases and the J gene end by 4 bases; junction bases not matched to a gene: 4. The CDR3 DNA reads as TGTGCCAGCAGGCCGACAGGGGTTAATGAAAAACTGTTTTTT. Translated, it gives CASRPTGVNEKLFF.

The chain couples TRBV5-6 to TRBJ1-1, with D unresolved. Trimming pared 2 bases from V and 7 bases from J, leaving 15 bases between. Germline values: CDR1 SGHDT, CDR2 YYEEEE. CDR3 length: 14 residues. CDR3 DNA: TGTGCCAGCAGCTTTTCCTTCAGTCCCCGTGAAGCTTTCTTT. It is translated as CASSFSFSPREAFF.

The chain employs TRBV7-8 and TRBJ2-7; maybe TRBD1 (6 bases). This CDR3 is built from 20 residues. The germline V and J ends were trimmed by 1 base and 0 bases, with 25 bases remaining between them. Germline V gene lookup returns CDR1 SGHVS and CDR2 FQNEAQ. In DNA form, the CDR3 reads TGTGCCAGCAGCTTAGGTGGACAGTTCCTCATGGGTTCTAGCTCCTACGAGCAGTACGTC. This sequence encodes CASSLGGQFLMGSSSYEQYV.

This clone came up a few times. V gene TRBV27 combines with J gene TRBJ1-1; weak D call: TRBD1 (5 bases). Germline V gene lookup returns CDR1 MNHEY and CDR2 SMNVEV (reference sequence). The V and J ends lost 2 bases and 6 bases respectively, with 10 bases between them. The CDR3 totals 13 residues. The CDR3 DNA sequence: TGTGCCAGCAGTTTAAGGGGAGGGTCTGAAGCTTTCTTT. Residues: CASSLRGGSEAFF.

This clone turned up a few times. V is TRBV30 and J is TRBJ1-4; D is perhaps TRBD1 (6 bases). Germline-derived CDR1 and CDR2 are GTSNPN and SVGIG (reference sequence). This CDR3 spans 14 amino acids. V shed 4 bases and J shed 4 bases, with 13 bases lying between them. CDR3 in DNA: TGTGCCTGGACCCGGCCAGGGGATAATGAAAAACTGTTTTTT. Translation: CAWTRPGDNEKLFF. Full variable domain (remainder filled in from reference TRBV30 and TRBJ1-4): SQTIHQWPATLVQPVGSPLSLECTVEGTSNPNLYWYRQAAGRGLQLLFYSVGIGQISSEVPQNLSASRPQDRQFILSSKKLLLSDSGFYLCAWTRPGDNEKLFFGSGTQLSVL.

This clone was seen only once. The genes are TRBV5-1 and TRBJ1-1; 8 nucleotides agree with TRBD1. The V gene's germline CDR1 is SGHRS and CDR2 YFSETQ. J was trimmed by 9 bases and V by 5 bases; bases with no gene match: 6. This CDR3 has 12 amino acids. In DNA, the CDR3 is TGCGCCAGCAGTTATGGACAGGGTAAAGCTTTCTTT. Translated, it gives CASSYGQGKAFF. Complete variable domain (other parts from reference TRBV5-1 and TRBJ1-1): KAGVTQTPRYLIKTRGQQVTLSCSPISGHRSVSWYQQTPGQGLQFLFEYFSETQRNKGNFPGRFSGRQFSNSRSEMNVSTLELGDSALYLCASSYGQGKAFFGQGTRLTVV.

The chain employs TRBV25-1 and TRBJ2-1; D is perhaps TRBD2 (6 bases). Germline assignment: CDR1 MGHDK and CDR2 SYGVNS. The V end lost 8 bases, the J end lost 4 bases, and 21 bases lay between the germline ends. The CDR3 runs to 16 residues. CDR3 nucleotide sequence: TGTGCCAGCCGGGGACTGACTTCGGGTGATTACAATGAGCAGTTCTTC. It translates to CASRGLTSGDYNEQFF.

Regarding this clone: The same CDR3 also results from other DNA sequences found in this sample. The chain couples TRBV7-9 to TRBJ2-5; 11 bases align to TRBD2. The germline gives CDR1 SEHNR, CDR2 FQNEAQ (reference sequence). The CDR3 length is 15 residues. With V trimmed by 1 base and J by 4 bases, 2 bases remained unmatched. The CDR3 is CASSLDGLAGETQYF. The CDR3 nucleotides read TGTGCCAGCAGCTTAGATGGACTAGCGGGAGAGACCCAGTACTTC.

DNA for the CDR3: TGCGCCAGCAGCCAAGAGTTCGGGTCCGAAAAACTGTTTTTT. This translates into CASSQEFGSEKLFF. V is TRBV4-1 and J is TRBJ1-4; D ambiguous. CDR3 length: 14 residues. Germline CDR1 MGHRA, CDR2 YSYEKL. V was trimmed by 0 bases and J by 8 bases, leaving 10 bases between them.

This clone was recorded only once. This chain connects TRBV28 to TRBJ1-1; 12 bases line up with TRBD1. The CDR3 covers 17 residues. V shed 5 bases and J 4 bases; nucleotides not matched to a gene: 11. Germline lookup yields CDR1 MDHEN and CDR2 SYDVKM. The CDR3 coding sequence is TGTGCCAGCAGTGACCCCCGAGGGACAGGGGGCCCCACTGAAGCTTTCTTT. Translation: CASSDPRGTGGPTEAFF.

The V call is TRBV15, the J call TRBJ1-2; D perhaps matches TRBD1 (5 bases). The ends were cut back, 0 bases at V and 7 bases at J, with 18 bases in the middle. The CDR3 covers 16 residues. From germline, CDR1 is LNHNV and CDR2 YYDKDF (reference sequence). The CDR3 nucleotides read TGTGCCACCAGCAGAGATCCTGCGGTCGGGGGTGGTGGCTACACCTTC. This translates into CATSRDPAVGGGGYTF.

This clone occurred a few times. The rearrangement links TRBV7-9 to TRBJ2-1; 8 nucleotides match TRBD1. Germline V gene sequence: CDR1 SEHNR, CDR2 FQNEAQ (reference sequence). V trimming: 7 bases; J trimming: 2 bases; junction bases outside the gene matches: 7. The CDR3 is made up of 15 amino acids. The CDR3 DNA sequence: TGTGCCAGCATCCAGGGGGCAGTCACCTACAATGAGCAGTTCTTC. This translates into CASIQGAVTYNEQFF.

V and J are TRBV6-1 and TRBJ2-7; 8 bases line up with TRBD1. Germline CDR1 reads MNHNS; CDR2 reads SASEGT. The ends lost 10 bases at V and 6 bases at J; junction bases unmatched: 5. The CDR3 contains 11 residues. CDR3 bases: TGTGCCACTACAGGGGGACCCGAGCAGTACGTC. Amino acid sequence: CATTGGPEQYV.

J is TRBJ2-5 and V is TRBV29-1; D call uncertain. Trimming took 1 base from V and 2 from J, leaving 11 bases between them. This CDR3 has 14 amino acids. Germline values: CDR1 SQVTM, CDR2 ANQGSEA. In DNA, the CDR3 is TGCAGCGTTGAAGGCAAACTACTGCAAGAGACCCAGTACTTC. It specifies CSVEGKLLQETQYF.

The V and J genes are TRBV10-3 and TRBJ1-4, with 7 bases lining up with TRBD1. The germline CDR1 and CDR2 sequences are ENHRY and SYGVKD. J was trimmed by 5 bases and V by 3 bases; bases with no gene match: 9. The CDR3 consists of 16 residues. The CDR3 is CAISDGKGTVNEKLFF. CDR3 DNA: TGTGCCATCAGTGACGGGAAAGGGACAGTAAATGAAAAACTGTTTTTT.

This chain uses TRBV7-9 with TRBJ1-2, with 7 nucleotides matching TRBD1. The CDR3 extends over 13 amino acids. CDR1 SEHNR and CDR2 FQNEAQ come from the germline V gene (reference sequence). Unmatched junction bases numbered 12, after V lost 7 bases and J lost 10 bases. The CDR3 sequence: CASTLGQLGPYTF. The DNA for the CDR3 is TGTGCCAGCACCCTGGGACAGCTGGGTCCCTACACCTTC.

This clone was detected only a few times. The chain is built from TRBV12-1 and TRBJ2-7; the table's TRBD1 call for D was not verified on the DNA. TRBV12-1 is marked as a pseudogene. The length of the CDR3 is 15 residues. The CDR3 loop reads CASSFEGDLSYEQYV. CDR3 nucleotides: TGTGCCAGCAGCTTTGAGGGGGACCTCTCCTACGAGCAGTACGTC.

The chain joins TRBV5-1 to TRBJ1-1, with D possibly matching TRBD1 (5 bases). CDR3 size: 14 residues. Germline CDR1 and CDR2: SGHRS and YFSETQ. Trimming took 0 bases from V and 1 from J, leaving 7 bases between them. CDR3 bases: TGCGCCAGCAGCTTGGCGACAGCGAACACTGAAGCTTTCTTT. This codes for CASSLATANTEAFF.

The chain is built from TRBV9 and TRBJ1-2, with D hard to call. The CDR3 is 13 residues long. Looked up from germline, CDR1 is SGDLS and CDR2 is YYNGEE. Trimming stripped 0 bases from V and 7 bases from J, with 10 bases between. DNA for the CDR3: TGTGCCAGCAGCGTAGAAGGGCGGGGTGGCTACACCTTC. Its translation is CASSVEGRGGYTF.

CDR3 bases: TGTGCCAGCAGCGCTACAGGGGCTAGCAATCAGCCCCAGCATTTT. Protein sequence: CASSATGASNQPQHF. The genes are TRBV6-1 and TRBJ1-5, with 7 bases that match TRBD1. In germline, CDR1 is MNHNS, CDR2 SASEGT. The V gene end was trimmed by 6 bases and the J gene end by 0 bases; junction bases not matched to a gene: 5. The CDR3 has 15 amino acids.

The V call is TRBV11-2, the J call TRBJ1-1; weak D call: TRBD1 (6 bases). V lost 0 bases and J 0 bases, leaving 14 bases between the germline ends. Germline CDR1 SGHAT, CDR2 FQNNGV. This CDR3 has 17 amino acids. CDR3 DNA sequence: TGTGCCAGCAGCTTAGATCCCACAGGGAACATGAACACTGAAGCTTTCTTT. Its translation is CASSLDPTGNMNTEAFF.

The chain uses TRBV27 and TRBJ1-1; D is unclear. The V end was cut by 5 bases, the J end by 6 bases, with 13 bases between. The CDR3 contains 13 residues. Germline lookup yields CDR1 MNHEY and CDR2 SMNVEV (reference sequence). This CDR3 reads CASSPRTGAEAFF. DNA of the CDR3: TGTGCCAGCAGTCCTCGGACTGGGGCTGAAGCTTTCTTT.

The chain uses TRBV5-6 and TRBJ1-4; D not resolved. Trimming removed 0 bases at V and 5 bases at J, with 11 bases between. The CDR3 length is 15 residues. Germline V CDR1 and CDR2: SGHDT, YYEEEE. CDR3 amino acids: CASSLGALLNEKLFF. The CDR3 DNA sequence: TGTGCCAGCAGCTTGGGGGCACTTTTAAATGAAAAACTGTTTTTT.

The chain employs TRBV28 and TRBJ2-7; 9 bases fit TRBD1. This CDR3 spans 12 amino acids. Germline V gene data show CDR1 as MDHEN and CDR2 as SYDVKM. V was clipped by 10 bases and J by 2 bases; unmatched bases: 3. CDR3 DNA: TGTGCCACCACAGGGGGCCCCTACGAGCAGTACGTC. Translated, it gives CATTGGPYEQYV.

The genes are TRBV14 and TRBJ2-2, with D uncertain. Germline V CDR1 and CDR2: SGHDN, FVKESK. Trimming cost V 4 bases and J 1 base, with 4 bases left between them. The CDR3 runs 13 residues. The CDR3 loop is CASSPMNTGELFF. The CDR3, as DNA: TGTGCCAGCAGCCCAATGAACACCGGGGAGCTGTTTTTT. Looking up the rest from reference TRBV14 and TRBJ2-2 gives the full variable domain: EAGVTQFPSHSVIEKGQTVTLRCDPISGHDNLYWYRRVMGKEIKFLLHFVKESKQDESGMPNNRFLAERTGGTYSTLKVQPAELEDSGVYFCASSPMNTGELFFGEGSRLTVL.

The chain combines TRBV2 with TRBJ2-1; the match to TRBD2 covers 9 bases. Germline V gives CDR1 SNHLY, CDR2 FYNNEI. V was pared by 6 bases and J by 9 bases, with 9 bases of the junction left unmatched. This CDR3 has 14 amino acids. The CDR3 reads CASRSGTSISEQFF. The CDR3 DNA sequence: TGTGCCAGCAGATCCGGGACTAGCATCAGTGAGCAGTTCTTC.

J is TRBJ1-1 and V is TRBV6-1, with D tentatively TRBD1 (5 bases). This CDR3 is 13 amino acids long. Trimming took 6 bases from V and 2 from J, leaving 10 bases between them. Germline CDR1 MNHNS, CDR2 SASEGT. The CDR3 loop is CASRRQPNTEAFF. In nucleotides, the CDR3 is TGTGCCAGCAGACGACAGCCAAACACTGAAGCTTTCTTT.

The chain is built from TRBV19 and TRBJ2-5; 7 bases map to TRBD2. Trimming at V came to 5 bases and at J to 0 bases, leaving 3 bases not matched to a gene. The germline gives CDR1 LNHDA, CDR2 SQIVND (reference sequence). CDR3 length: 14 amino acids. The CDR3: CASSRLADQETQYF. Written as DNA, the CDR3 is TGTGCCAGTAGTCGGCTAGCGGACCAAGAGACCCAGTACTTC.

The chain combines TRBV2 with TRBJ1-1; 9 nucleotides align to TRBD1. The CDR3 is 16 amino acids. CDR1 is SNHLY, CDR2 FYNNEI, per germline. V dropped 3 bases and J dropped 5; count of bases not matched to a gene: 10. CDR3 nucleotides: TGTGCCAGCAGTGAGGCGACAGGGGGAAGAAGGACTGAAGCTTTCTTT. Encoded protein: CASSEATGGRRTEAFF.